This T cell receptor (beta chain) was sequenced for a study of T cells in Graves' hyperthyroidism and ophthalmopathy. Across the whole study: The authors collected peripheral blood at initial diagnosis, before any treatment. Study conclusions and caveats: Blood samples included most of the expanded thyroid clonotypes exceeding 0.001.

These patients, aged 18 to 65, had recently diagnosed hyperthyroidism lasting under 2 months. A few counts support this clonotype. The antigen is not known. It was RNA transcripts that yielded the amplified TCR beta CDR3 regions. TCR CDR3 regions were first amplified by RT-PCR with HTBI primers. Via MiXCR, TCRdb re-called the multiplex PCR reads, giving one row per CDR3 protein. The sample records 340,000 or so distinct CDR3 sequences, roughly 17% being singletons. This clonotype was obtained from a man under 40 with Graves' hyperthyroidism. The sequencing input was blood.

The CDR3 coding sequence is TGTGCCAGCAGGGTGACTAGCGGGACGACGTATGACCATGAGCAGTTCTTC. Its translation is CASRVTSGTTYDHEQFF. This chain links TRBV5-4 with TRBJ2-1; 11 bases line up with TRBD2. J lost 8 bases, V lost 5 bases, and 15 bases had no gene match. The CDR3 extends over 17 amino acids. Per germline, CDR1 SGHNT and CDR2 YYREEE (reference sequence).